This T cell receptor beta chain was found in a study of cytomegalovirus exposure and HLA in healthy donors. Points from the study as a whole: Associated with cytomegalovirus, according to the listing, were 150 to 200 TCR beta chains. Apart from CMV serostatus, no immune exposure information was available. Segments of the TCR beta V type were, in most cases, productive about 90% or about 30% of the time in an earlier analysis. Evidence from a later analysis indicated that most CMV-associated TCR beta chains looked HLA-restricted.

A remark on this clone: Its antigen is undetermined.

Vbeta (60) and Jbeta (13) primers were used in the PCR. Assay used: immunoSEQ multiplex PCR; TCRdb lists only in-frame clones, some missing. The sample consists of some 200,000 clones, 79% of them appearing once. This CDR3 has 15 residues. The junction had 11 bases not matched to a gene; V was cut back by 8 bases and J by 0 bases. CDR1 is SQVTM and CDR2 is ANQGSEA in the germline V gene. This TCR derives from a girl aged 5-17 years in good health and CMV-seropositive. Sequences were obtained from PBMCs. The chain is built from TRBV29-1 and TRBJ2-3; 7 bases match TRBD1. The CDR3 region is CSTTGQPGSTDTQYF. The CDR3 DNA follows: TGCAGCACGACGGGACAGCCCGGAAGCACAGATACGCAGTATTTT.